The 20 T cell receptor beta chains below come from one sample, sequenced in a study of T cells in Graves' hyperthyroidism and ophthalmopathy. RNA transcripts were the template for amplifying TCR beta CDR3 regions. The study used the HTBI primer set for a first-round RT-PCR of the TCR CDR3. Using its own MiXCR run on the multiplex PCR reads, TCRdb lists one record per CDR3 protein. The data contain about 700,000 distinct CDR3 sequences, approximately 15% of them singletons. Specimen: blood. The receptors were sampled from a woman aged 18-29 years with Graves' hyperthyroidism.

This chain links TRBV9 with TRBJ2-1; tentatively, D is TRBD2 (6 bases). From germline, CDR1 is SGDLS and CDR2 YYNGEE. V lost 0 bases to trimming and J lost 10 bases, with 11 bases between them. The CDR3 sequence is 13 residues long. DNA for the CDR3: TGTGCCAGCAGCGTAGCCACTAGCCTCGAGCAGTTCTTC. Amino acid sequence: CASSVATSLEQFF.

This clonotype came up many times. The chain combines TRBV7-9 with TRBJ1-2; tentative D call: TRBD1 (5 bases). Germline CDR1 SEHNR, CDR2 FQNEAQ (reference sequence). V shed 5 bases and J shed 3 bases, with 10 bases lying between them. CDR3 size: 13 residues. The CDR3 region has the DNA TGTGCCAGCAGCAAGCAGGGTTACTATGGCTACACCTTC. It is translated as CASSKQGYYGYTF.

Ten or more counts support this clonotype. This rearrangement joins TRBV7-2 to TRBJ2-1; 9 bases map to TRBD2. Germline loops: CDR1 SGHTA, CDR2 FQGNSA. J was trimmed by 8 bases and V by 4 bases; bases with no gene match: 3. The CDR3 is 13 residues long. The chain's CDR3 is CASSYVAGDEQFF. The CDR3 DNA reads TGTGCCAGCAGCTACGTAGCGGGAGATGAGCAGTTCTTC.

This clonotype was seen a few times. The chain is built from TRBV19 and TRBJ2-1; D uncertain. The CDR3 length is 12 residues. The V gene's germline CDR1 is LNHDA and CDR2 SQIVND (reference sequence). The ends were cut back, 3 bases at V and 4 bases at J, with 4 bases in the middle. CDR3 nucleotides: TGTGCCAGTAGTATGGGGTACAATGAGCAGTTCTTC. Residues: CASSMGYNEQFF.

This clonotype was detected ten times or more. V gene TRBV12-5 combines with J gene TRBJ1-1, with D possibly matching TRBD1 (5 bases). Germline CDR1 and CDR2: LGHNT and FRNRAP. This CDR3 has 13 amino acids. Trimming took off 9 bases at V and 0 bases at J, with 11 bases between the two ends. The chain's CDR3 is CASKGEVNTEAFF. In DNA form, the CDR3 reads TGTGCTAGCAAAGGGGAGGTGAACACTGAAGCTTTCTTT.

The table lists this clonotype with many counts. The chain employs TRBV20-1 and TRBJ2-5; 8 bases are shared with TRBD1. Per the germline V gene, CDR1 is DFQATT and CDR2 is SNEGSKA (reference sequence). V lost 3 bases, J lost 3 bases, and 12 bases stayed unmatched. The CDR3 contains 16 residues. CDR3 nucleotides: TGCAGTGCTAGGGGGACAGGATCTATCGAGGAAGAGACCCAGTACTTC. This codes for CSARGTGSIEEETQYF.

With regard to this clonotype: One end of the junction fails to match germline, which may point to a read error. This chain connects TRBV7-2 to TRBJ2-1, with D hard to call. CDR1 is SGHTA, CDR2 FQGNSA, per germline. This CDR3 is 13 amino acids long. CDR3 protein: CASSLSSYNEQLF. As DNA, the CDR3 is TGTGCCAGCAGCCTGTCCTCATACAATGAGCAGCTCTTC.

On this clonotype: A much larger clone differs from this one at a single base, so this may be a read error. This chain joins TRBV5-8 and TRBJ2-7; D is undetermined. Germline V gene lookup returns CDR1 SGHTS and CDR2 YDEGEE. Trimming removed 2 bases at V and 6 bases at J, with 9 bases between. This CDR3 region has 12 residues. The CDR3 coding sequence is TGTGCCAGCAGCTTACCGCCTTTCGAGCAGTACTTC. Translation: CASSLPPFEQYF. Together with reference TRBV5-8 and TRBJ2-7, the CDR3 gives the full variable domain: EAGVTQSPTHLIKTRGQQATLRCSPISGHTSVYWYQQALGLGLQFLLWYDEGEERNRGNFPPRFSGRQFPNYSSELNVNALELEDSALYLCASSLPPFEQYFGPGTRLTVT.

This clonotype was seen ten or more times. The chain recombines TRBV6-6 with TRBJ2-1; 12 bases fit TRBD2. From germline, CDR1 is MNHNY and CDR2 SVGAGI (reference sequence). The V segment lost 2 bases and the J segment 6 bases; nucleotides outside the gene matches: 2. The CDR3 runs to 15 residues. The CDR3: CASSYEGLAGNEQFF. CDR3 DNA: TGTGCCAGCAGTTACGAGGGACTAGCGGGCAATGAGCAGTTCTTC.

At least ten counts were recorded for this clonotype. This chain connects TRBV29-1 to TRBJ1-1, with D maybe TRBD1 (5 bases). In germline, CDR1 is SQVTM, CDR2 ANQGSEA. Trimming cost V 5 bases and J 3 bases, with 16 bases left between them. CDR3 length: 14 residues. The CDR3 sequence is CSVIRRGEDTEAFF. CDR3 sequence (DNA): TGCAGCGTTATTCGGAGAGGGGAGGACACTGAAGCTTTCTTT.

This clonotype was found a few times. The V and J genes are TRBV12-3 or TRBV12-4 and TRBJ1-3; D perhaps matches TRBD1 (5 bases). This CDR3 spans 19 amino acids. V lost 6 bases to trimming and J lost 0 bases, with 24 bases between them. The CDR3 DNA is TGTGCCAGCAGCCTCCGGGGCAGGGCCGCCATTGCCTCTGGAAACACCATATATTTT. Protein product: CASSLRGRAAIASGNTIYF.

This clonotype was counted at least ten times. The V and J genes are TRBV28 and TRBJ2-7, with 7 bases fitting TRBD1. This CDR3 region has 15 residues. With 6 bases clipped from V and 1 base from J, the junction kept 9 bases outside the gene matches. Germline V CDR1 and CDR2: MDHEN, SYDVKM. CDR3 protein: CASSLWGTVSYEQYF. The CDR3, as DNA: TGTGCCAGCAGCCTATGGGGGACAGTTTCCTACGAGCAGTACTTC.

V is TRBV20-1 and J is TRBJ1-1; TRBD1 matches 7 bases. The CDR3 is 14 residues long. Germline V gives CDR1 DFQATT, CDR2 SNEGSKA (reference sequence). V lost 3 bases to trimming and J lost 2 bases; unmatched junction nucleotides: 6. The CDR3 region has the DNA TGCAGTGCTAGGAGGACAGGCCTTAACACTGAAGCTTTCTTT. As protein: CSARRTGLNTEAFF.

This clonotype was recorded at least ten times. The chain carries TRBV7-3 and TRBJ2-1; D gene ambiguous. The germline CDR1 and CDR2 sequences are SGHTA and FQGTGA. The CDR3 loop spans 14 amino acids. The germline V and J ends were trimmed by 4 bases and 6 bases, with 13 bases remaining between them. CDR3 residues: CASSSYPRSNEQFF. The DNA for the CDR3 is TGTGCCAGCAGCTCCTATCCCCGGAGCAATGAGCAGTTCTTC. The entire variable domain, with the rest obtained from reference TRBV7-3 and TRBJ2-1, is as follows: GAGVSQTPSNKVTEKGKYVELRCDPISGHTALYWYRQSLGQGPEFLIYFQGTGAADDSGLPNDRFFAVRPEGSVSTLKIQRTERGDSAVYLCASSSYPRSNEQFFGPGTRLTVL.

The chain carries TRBV5-1 and TRBJ2-6; D might be TRBD1 (5 bases). The germline CDR1 and CDR2 sequences are SGHRS and YFSETQ. With 5 bases removed from V and 0 bases from J, the gap between germline ends came to 21 bases. The CDR3 totals 19 residues. The chain's CDR3 is CASRLLRQGVTSGANVLTF. The CDR3 coding sequence is TGCGCCAGCAGACTCCTGAGGCAGGGCGTAACCTCTGGGGCCAACGTCCTGACTTTC.

This clonotype was picked up many times. The chain carries TRBV5-1 and TRBJ2-7, with TRBD1 as a possible D gene (5 bases). Trimming shortened V by 0 bases and J by 6 bases, and 16 bases separated the two germline ends. CDR3 length: 15 amino acids. The germline V gene has CDR1 SGHRS and CDR2 YFSETQ. CDR3 in DNA: TGCGCCAGCAGCTTGGTGGCAGGGCGCAGAACCGAGCAGTACTTC. Its protein product is CASSLVAGRRTEQYF.

This clonotype was found a few times. The chain is built from TRBV7-2 and TRBJ1-2; TRBD1 is a possible D gene (5 bases). V was pared by 5 bases and J by 7 bases, with 23 bases between. The CDR3 is made up of 16 amino acids. The germline V gene has CDR1 SGHTA and CDR2 FQGNSA. CDR3 protein: CASSQERQRLYGGYTF. For the CDR3, the DNA is TGTGCCAGCAGCCAAGAAAGACAGCGACTTTACGGTGGCTACACCTTC.

This clonotype has a handful of counts. V is TRBV9 and J is TRBJ2-3; TRBD2 agrees at 9 bases. Germline V CDR1 and CDR2: SGDLS, YYNGEE. V lost 3 bases to trimming and J lost 5 bases; unmatched junction nucleotides: 7. The CDR3 has 15 residues. In DNA form, the CDR3 reads TGTGCCAGCAGCGATGCGGGGGGGCGCGGAGATACGCAGTATTTT. Its translation: CASSDAGGRGDTQYF.

This clonotype has only a few counts. V and J are TRBV9 and TRBJ2-6; D gene unclear. The V end was cut by 4 bases, the J end by 2 bases, with 10 bases between. The CDR3 covers 15 residues. Germline loops: CDR1 SGDLS, CDR2 YYNGEE. The CDR3 is CASSQLGTGANVLTF. CDR3 DNA sequence: TGTGCCAGCAGCCAGCTAGGCACTGGGGCCAACGTCCTGACTTTC.

This chain uses TRBV7-9 with TRBJ1-2; D perhaps matches TRBD1 (5 bases). V lost 8 bases and J 5 bases, leaving 15 bases between the germline ends. Germline V gives CDR1 SEHNR, CDR2 FQNEAQ (reference sequence). This CDR3 is 13 amino acids long. The DNA of the CDR3 is TGTGCCAGCGTAGGGGTTGAGGGATATGGCTACACCTTC. It translates to CASVGVEGYGYTF.